The table lists the clone carrying this T cell receptor (beta chain) with a few counts. This CDR3 region has 16 residues. V was clipped by 1 base and J by 4 bases; unmatched bases: 5. Germline-derived CDR1 and CDR2 are LGHNA and YSLEER. This record comes from a study of cytomegalovirus exposure and HLA in healthy donors. The PCR employed 60 Vbeta primers together with 13 Jbeta primers. Generated by immunoSEQ multiplex PCR, the TCRdb table keeps only in-frame clones and is missing some. The sample contains 150,000 or so clones, approximately 75% of which appear only once. This receptor was identified in a man between 18 and 29 years old in good health and CMV-seronegative. Sequencing was performed on PBMCs. The V gene is TRBV4-3, the J gene TRBJ2-5; 11 bases match TRBD1. CDR3: CASSQGPGQGGETQYF. DNA of the CDR3: TGCGCCAGCAGCCAAGGTCCGGGACAGGGGGGAGAGACCCAGTACTTC.